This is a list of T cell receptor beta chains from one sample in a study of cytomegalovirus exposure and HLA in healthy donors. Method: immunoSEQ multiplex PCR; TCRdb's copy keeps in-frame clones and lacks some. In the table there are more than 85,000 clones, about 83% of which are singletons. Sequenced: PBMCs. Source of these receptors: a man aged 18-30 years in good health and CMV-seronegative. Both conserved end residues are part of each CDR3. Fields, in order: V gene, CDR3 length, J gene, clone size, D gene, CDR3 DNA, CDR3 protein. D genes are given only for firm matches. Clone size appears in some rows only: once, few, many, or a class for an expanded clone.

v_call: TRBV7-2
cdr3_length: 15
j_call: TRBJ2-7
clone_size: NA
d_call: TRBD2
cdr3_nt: TGTGCCAGCAGCTTAGAGGCTAGCGGGACCACCCAGCAGTACTTC
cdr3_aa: CASSLEASGTTQQYF

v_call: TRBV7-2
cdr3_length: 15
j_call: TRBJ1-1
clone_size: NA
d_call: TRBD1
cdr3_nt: TGTGCCAGCAGCACCCGACAGGGGGGGGACACTGAAGCTTTCTTT
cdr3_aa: CASSTRQGGDTEAFF

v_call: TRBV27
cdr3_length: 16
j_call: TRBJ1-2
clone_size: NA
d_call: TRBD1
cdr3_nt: TGTGCCAGCAGCTTCCATTCGGACAGGGGGATACATGGCTACACCTTC
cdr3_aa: CASSFHSDRGIHGYTF

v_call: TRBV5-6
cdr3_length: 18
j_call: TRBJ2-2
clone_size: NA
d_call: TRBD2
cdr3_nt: TGTGCCAGCAGACACTACGGAGGACTAGCGGGAGATACCGGGGAGCTGTTTTTT
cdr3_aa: CASRHYGGLAGDTGELFF

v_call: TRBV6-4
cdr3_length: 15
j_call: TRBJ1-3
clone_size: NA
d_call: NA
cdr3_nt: TGTGCCAGCAGTGACTCGGAGGGGCCAGGAAACACCATATATTTT
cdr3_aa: CASSDSEGPGNTIYF

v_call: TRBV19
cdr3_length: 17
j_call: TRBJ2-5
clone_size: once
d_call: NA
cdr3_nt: TGTGCCAGTAGTGGGAAATACAGGGGGGGACGGCAAGAGACCCAGTACTTC
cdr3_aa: CASSGKYRGGRQETQYF

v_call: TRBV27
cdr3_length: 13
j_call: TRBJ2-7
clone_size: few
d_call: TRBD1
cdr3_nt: TGTGCCAGCAGTCCACAGGGGGCGGCCGAGCAGTACTTC
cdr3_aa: CASSPQGAAEQYF

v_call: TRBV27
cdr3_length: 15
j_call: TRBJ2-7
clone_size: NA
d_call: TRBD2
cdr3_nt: TGTGCCAGCAGTTTGGATAGCGGGAGGTTCTACGAGCAGTACTTC
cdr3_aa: CASSLDSGRFYEQYF

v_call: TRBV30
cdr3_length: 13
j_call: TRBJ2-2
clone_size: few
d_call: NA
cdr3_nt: TGTGCCTGGGGAAGGCGGTTTGCCGGGGAGCTGTTTTTT
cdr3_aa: CAWGRRFAGELFF

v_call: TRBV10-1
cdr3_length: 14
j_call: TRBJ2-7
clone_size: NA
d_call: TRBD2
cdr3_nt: TGCGCCAGCAGTGACACGGGAGGGCCGCGGGAGCAGTACTTC
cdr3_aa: CASSDTGGPREQYF

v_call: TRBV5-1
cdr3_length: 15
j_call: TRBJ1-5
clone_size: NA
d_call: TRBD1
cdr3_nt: TGCGCCAGCAGCCCGCAGGGGGCTGGGAATCAGCCCCAGCATTTT
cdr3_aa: CASSPQGAGNQPQHF

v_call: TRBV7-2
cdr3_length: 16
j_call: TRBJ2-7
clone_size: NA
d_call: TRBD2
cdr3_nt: TGTGCCAGCAGACGGACTAGCGGAGGAAAGGTGGGCGAGCAGTACTTC
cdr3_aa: CASRRTSGGKVGEQYF

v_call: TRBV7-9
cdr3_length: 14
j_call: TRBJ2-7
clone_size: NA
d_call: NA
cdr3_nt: TGTGCCAGCAGCTCGGAGGCAGTCCGGTACGAGCAGTACTTC
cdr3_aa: CASSSEAVRYEQYF

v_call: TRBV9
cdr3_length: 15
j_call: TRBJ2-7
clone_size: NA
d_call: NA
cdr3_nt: TGTGCCAGCAGCGTAGAATCCGGAGTAACCTACGAGCAGTACTTC
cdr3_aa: CASSVESGVTYEQYF

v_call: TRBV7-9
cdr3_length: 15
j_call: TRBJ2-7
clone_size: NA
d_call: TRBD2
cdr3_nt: TGTTCCAGCAGCGCGGGACTAGCTGGCTCCTACGAGCAGTACTTC
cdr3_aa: CSSSAGLAGSYEQYF

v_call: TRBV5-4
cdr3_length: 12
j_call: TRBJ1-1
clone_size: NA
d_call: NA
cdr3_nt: TGTGCCAGCAGCCGGAGGAACACTGAAGCTTTCTTT
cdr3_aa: CASSRRNTEAFF

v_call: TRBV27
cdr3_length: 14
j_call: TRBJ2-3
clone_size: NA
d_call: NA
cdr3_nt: TGTGCCAGCAGTTTGACCGGGAGCACAGATACGCAGTATTTT
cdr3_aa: CASSLTGSTDTQYF

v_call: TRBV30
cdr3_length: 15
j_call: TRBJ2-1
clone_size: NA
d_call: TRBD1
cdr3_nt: TGTGCCTGGAGTGTAGGACAGGGGGCCCTTGGTGAGCAGTTCTTC
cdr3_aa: CAWSVGQGALGEQFF

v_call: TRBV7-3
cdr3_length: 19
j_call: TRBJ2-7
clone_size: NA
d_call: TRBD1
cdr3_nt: TGTGCCAGCAGCTCCTTTGACAGGGGGCGGGCGGGAGTAATAGACGAGCAGTACTTC
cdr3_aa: CASSSFDRGRAGVIDEQYF